The rows below give T cell receptor beta chains drawn from one sample of a study of T cells after yellow fever vaccination. TCRdb re-called the 5' RACE reads through MiXCR, storing one row per CDR3 protein. The sample records 250,000 to 300,000 distinct CDR3 sequences, around 9.3% being singletons. The sequencing used CD4+ T cells sorted from PBMCs, collected 5 days after the yellow fever booster vaccination. The receptors stem from a man between 18 and 29 years old who received the YFV17D yellow fever vaccine. Each CDR3 is given with its conserved first and last residue. D genes are given only for firm matches. Clone size is shown for a subset of rows, as once, few, many or a class of expanded clone.

d_call,j_call,v_call,clone_size,cdr3_aa,cdr3_nt
TRBD2,TRBJ2-1,TRBV19,few,CASSPRGGGNYNEQFF,TGTGCCAGTAGTCCCCGGGGCGGGGGGAATTACAATGAGCAGTTCTTC
-,TRBJ2-5,TRBV11-2,few,CASSFHLGGQETQYF,TGTGCCAGCAGCTTCCACCTGGGGGGGCAGGAGACCCAGTACTTC
-,TRBJ1-3,TRBV28,few,CASTNRGSGNTIYF,TGTGCCAGCACTAATAGGGGCTCTGGAAACACCATATATTTT
TRBD1,TRBJ2-2,TRBV19,few,CASSNGQGTLDPGELFF,TGTGCCAGTAGTAACGGACAGGGGACGCTCGATCCCGGGGAGCTGTTTTTT
-,TRBJ2-3,TRBV2,-,CASSEIVMGDTQYF,TGTGCCAGCAGTGAAATCGTCATGGGAGATACGCAGTATTTT
-,TRBJ2-5,TRBV4-2,-,CASSQDNPGETQYF,TGTGCCAGCAGCCAAGATAATCCTGGGGAGACCCAGTACTTC
-,TRBJ2-1,TRBV7-3,few,CASSSSSDSYNEQFF,TGTGCCAGCAGCTCCTCTAGCGACTCCTACAATGAGCAGTTCTTC
-,TRBJ2-1,TRBV5-5,many,CASSLYFEQFF,TGTGCCAGCAGCTTGTACTTCGAGCAGTTCTTC
-,TRBJ2-5,TRBV30,few,CAWSAGSQETQYF,TGTGCCTGGAGTGCTGGAAGCCAAGAGACCCAGTACTTC
-,TRBJ2-3,TRBV5-1,many,CASSRISSTDTQYF,TGCGCCAGCAGCAGAATATCTAGCACAGATACGCAGTATTTT
-,TRBJ2-3,TRBV5-1,many,CASSFTTDTQYF,TGCGCCAGCAGCTTTACCACAGATACGCAGTATTTT
TRBD1,TRBJ1-6,TRBV4-3,-,CASSQDSSHRDSINSPLHF,TGCGCCAGCAGCCAAGATTCCTCACACAGGGACAGCATTAATTCACCCCTCCACTTT
-,TRBJ2-1,TRBV7-2,-,CASSFRGGYNEQFF,TGTGCCAGCAGCTTCAGGGGAGGGTACAATGAGCAGTTCTTC
-,TRBJ1-1,TRBV15,-,CATSRDSWGTNTEAFF,TGTGCCACCAGCAGAGATTCATGGGGGACGAACACTGAAGCTTTCTTT
TRBD1,TRBJ1-3,TRBV20-1,-,CSARTGGPGNTIYF,TGCAGTGCTCGGACAGGGGGCCCCGGAAACACCATATATTTT
TRBD2,TRBJ2-1,TRBV9,few,CASSARLAGGSGYNEQFF,TGTGCCAGCAGCGCGCGACTAGCGGGGGGATCTGGGTACAATGAGCAGTTCTTC